Listed here are 6 T cell receptor beta chains from one sample, sequenced in a study of T-cell reconstitution after alpha-beta-depleted transplantation in children listed by TCRdb under 2016. Library preparation was by PCR. Data came from an Illumina HiSeq 2500. To normalize quantification of the TCRbeta repertoire, the TCR libraries were built with molecular barcoding that relied on unique molecular identifiers. The public reads were run again by TCRdb, first through fastp at Q25 and then through MiXCR, and only productive beta chains were kept. Each entry is one CDR3 protein sequence, shown with its most common DNA and genes. For this sample there are around 490,000 distinct CDR3 sequences; about 10% appear just once. Approximately 14% of the sample is held by the ten biggest clonotypes. Read against the paper, the sample's treatment or condition label means: allogeneic hematopoietic cell transplantation with graft depleted of TCRalphabeta T cells and CD19 B cells.

The material was PBMCs, mostly from graft donor cells, obtained 180 days after TCRalphabeta/CD19-depleted stem cell transplant. All receptors come from a female patient aged 2 to 10 who had a stem cell transplant for aplastic anemia, so the T cells may come from the graft donor.

Written as DNA, the CDR3 is TGCAGTGCTACCAGACAGGTTGACTATCAGCCCCAGCATTTT. Translating it yields CSATRQVDYQPQHF. The chain combines TRBV20-1 with TRBJ1-5, with TRBD1 as a possible D gene (6 bases). This CDR3 is 14 amino acids long. V lost 4 bases to trimming and J lost 5 bases, with 15 bases between them. CDR1 is DFQATT, CDR2 SNEGSKA, per germline (reference sequence).

V is TRBV25-1 and J is TRBJ2-1; D is undetermined. Germline CDR1 is MGHDK and CDR2 is SYGVNS. Deletions cut 8 bases from V and 2 bases from J, with 16 bases between. The CDR3 extends over 15 amino acids. CDR3 nucleotide sequence: TGTGCCAGCTCTCTGGACGGACCTACCTACAATGAGCAGTTCTTC. It translates to CASSLDGPTYNEQFF.

Only a few counts were recorded for this clonotype. The J gene is TRBJ1-2, the V gene TRBV12-3 or TRBV12-4; unclear D gene. The ends were cut back, 3 bases at V and 0 bases at J, with 5 bases in the middle. This CDR3 is built from 13 residues. This chain's CDR3 is CASSLPPNYGYTF. DNA for the CDR3: TGTGCCAGCAGTTTGCCGCCTAACTATGGCTACACCTTC.

V is TRBV6-1 and J is TRBJ2-1; D perhaps matches TRBD1 (5 bases). The V gene's germline CDR1 is MNHNS and CDR2 SASEGT. The V and J ends lost 5 bases and 7 bases respectively, with 15 bases between them. This CDR3 region has 14 residues. The CDR3 sequence is CASSPRLKGNEQFF. The CDR3 coding sequence is TGTGCCAGCAGTCCTCGCCTAAAGGGGAATGAGCAGTTCTTC.

This clonotype was detected only a few times. The genes are TRBV12-3 or TRBV12-4 and TRBJ2-2; 14 bases align to TRBD2. This CDR3 comprises 18 residues. V lost 5 bases and J lost 3; bases outside the gene matches: 8. The CDR3 region is CASSQQPGLAGDTGELFF. CDR3 DNA sequence: TGTGCCAGCAGTCAACAACCGGGACTAGCGGGAGACACCGGGGAGCTGTTTTTT.

This clonotype has a handful of counts. The chain employs TRBV12-3 or TRBV12-4 and TRBJ2-3; TRBD2 is a possible D gene (6 bases). The CDR3 spans 17 residues. V gave up 1 base and J gave up 0 bases, with 14 bases separating them. Here the CDR3 DNA reads TGTGCCAGCAGTTTAGGGCAGCGGGTCTCTAGCACAGATACGCAGTATTTT. It translates to CASSLGQRVSSTDTQYF.